This T cell receptor beta chain is from a study of blood T cell repertoires in COVID-19. Study in general: From the United States, Italy and Spain came samples of acute and convalescent COVID-19.

Adults between roughly 18 and 95 years of age took part from approximately 24 US areas. Symptom resolution, clearance, or two negative PCRs marked donors in Cohort 3 as recovered. Sequencing was performed with immunoSEQ multiplex PCR; in TCRdb, only in-frame clones are kept and a portion is missing. The sample shows fewer than 350,000 clones, around 90% of them seen only once. The length of the CDR3 is 13 residues. The V gene's germline CDR1 is GTSNPN and CDR2 SVGIG (reference sequence). The ends lost 3 bases at V and 5 bases at J; junction bases unmatched: 6. The sample was PBMCs or T cells enriched from blood (not recorded which). The chain has TRBV30 and TRBJ2-7; the match to TRBD1 covers 8 bases. The sequence was obtained from a woman in her thirties or forties who had recovered from COVID-19. This CDR3 is CAWRTQGADEQYF. DNA for the CDR3: TGTGCCTGGAGAACTCAGGGGGCGGACGAGCAGTACTTC.